This T cell receptor (beta chain) was obtained from a study of a mutant IDH1 vaccine in newly diagnosed glioma. In the study overall: Onset of vaccination occurred 4-6 weeks following radiotherapy alone, or with temozolomide cycles. Patients arrived already treated with radiotherapy, temozolomide, or both, most having had both. Week 35 brought visit V12, which was followed by visit V13 at week 47.

Points on this clone: Its antigen is unidentified.

Some clones are missing from TCRdb's copy, which holds only in-frame ones; the method was immunoSEQ multiplex PCR. The sample shows more than 55,000 clones, 84% of them seen only once. As to time point: week 35, safety follow-up. Doses comprised 300 ug of mutant IDH1 20-mer peptide each, plus topical imiquimod. Astrocytomas found in donors were new, WHO grade 3 or 4, IDH1-mutant and ATRX-lost. This receptor was taken from a man aged 30 to 45 with glioma. Specimen: PBMCs, collected from a glioma patient whose treatment included an IDH1 peptide vaccine.

The CDR3 loop is CASRVFREETQYF. CDR3 sequence (DNA): TGTGCCAGCAGGGTCTTCAGGGAAGAGACCCAGTACTTC. The V gene is TRBV7-8, the J gene TRBJ2-5; maybe TRBD1 (5 bases). Trimming shortened V by 6 bases and J by 3 bases, and 11 bases separated the two germline ends. The CDR3 has 13 residues. Germline assignment: CDR1 SGHVS and CDR2 FQNEAQ. Full variable domain (outside the CDR3, taken from reference TRBV7-8 and TRBJ2-5): GAGVSQSPRYKVAKRGQDVALRCDPISGHVSLFWYQQALGQGPEFLTYFQNEAQLDKSGLPSDRFFAERPEGSVSTLKIQRTQQEDSAVYLCASRVFREETQYFGPGTRLLVL.